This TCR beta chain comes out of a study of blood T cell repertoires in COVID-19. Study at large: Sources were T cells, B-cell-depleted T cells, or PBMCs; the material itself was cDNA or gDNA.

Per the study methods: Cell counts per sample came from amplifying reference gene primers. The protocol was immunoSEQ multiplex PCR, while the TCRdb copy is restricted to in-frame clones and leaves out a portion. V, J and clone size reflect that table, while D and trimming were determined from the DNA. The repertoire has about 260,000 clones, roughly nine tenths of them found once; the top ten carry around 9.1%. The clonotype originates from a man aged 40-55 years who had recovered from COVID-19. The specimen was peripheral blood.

As DNA, the CDR3 is TGTGCCAGCAGCTCCCGAACAGGGCTCTCTGGGGCCAACGTCCTGACTTTC. This encodes CASSSRTGLSGANVLTF. This chain uses TRBV5-4 with TRBJ2-6; D might be TRBD1 (6 bases). This CDR3 contains 17 residues. Trimming took 3 bases from V and 0 from J, leaving 13 bases between them. In germline, CDR1 is SGHNT, CDR2 YYREEE (reference sequence).